Ten or more counts support the clone carrying this TCR beta chain. Antigen unknown. The same CDR3 arises from other DNA sequences in this sample as well. There were no patients who had received any treatment before thyroid surgery. The data derive from a study of metastatic and nonmetastatic thyroid tumors. Background on the study: Malignant and benign thyroid patients had repertoires compared in peripheral blood and tumor or nodule tissue. Broader study findings: In both blood and tumor samples, TCR beta diversity was reported significantly higher for malignant than benign nodules.

Germline CDR1 MDHEN, CDR2 SYDVKM. The CDR3 has 11 amino acids. The V gene lost 10 bases and the J gene lost 4 bases, with 8 bases spanning the gap. TCRdb re-called clones from the PCR reads using MiXCR. The table has roughly 14,000 clones, roughly 28% seen once. The V and J genes are TRBV28 and TRBJ1-3; no definite D call. This clonotype was sampled from a female donor with papillary thyroid cancer or a benign thyroid nodule (not recorded which). Some clones in this sample may be carry-over from other donors' samples. What was sequenced was tumor tissue. CDR3: CATLRGNTIYF. CDR3 bases: TGTGCCACTCTAAGGGGAAACACCATATATTTT.